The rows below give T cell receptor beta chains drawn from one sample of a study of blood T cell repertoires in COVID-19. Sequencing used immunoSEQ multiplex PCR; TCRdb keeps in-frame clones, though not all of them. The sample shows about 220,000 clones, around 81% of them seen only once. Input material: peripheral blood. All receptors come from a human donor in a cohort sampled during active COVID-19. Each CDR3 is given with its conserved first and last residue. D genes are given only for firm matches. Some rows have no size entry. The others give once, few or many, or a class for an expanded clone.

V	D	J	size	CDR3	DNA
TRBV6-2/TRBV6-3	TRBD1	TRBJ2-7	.	CASSNPPGQAYEQYF	TGTGCCAGCAGCAATCCTCCGGGACAGGCCTACGAGCAGTACTTC
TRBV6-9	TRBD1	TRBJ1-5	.	CASRLQGDSNQPQHF	TGTGCCAGCAGGCTACAGGGGGATAGCAATCAGCCCCAGCATTTT
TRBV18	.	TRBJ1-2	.	CASSLYLPTGSNYGYTF	TGTGCCAGCTCACTTTATCTCCCCACAGGGTCTAACTATGGCTACACCTTC
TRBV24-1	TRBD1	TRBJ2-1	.	CATSERDRIYNEQFF	TGTGCCACCAGTGAAAGGGACAGAATCTACAATGAGCAGTTCTTC
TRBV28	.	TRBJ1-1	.	CASSLRAGTMNTEAFF	TGTGCCAGCAGTTTAAGGGCAGGGACAATGAACACTGAAGCTTTCTTT
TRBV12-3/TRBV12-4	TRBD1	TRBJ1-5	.	CASSLTGNQPQHF	TGTGCCAGCAGTTTGACAGGGAATCAGCCCCAGCATTTT
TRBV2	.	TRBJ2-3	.	CASSLQARTDTQYF	TGTGCCAGCAGTTTACAGGCCCGCACAGATACGCAGTATTTT
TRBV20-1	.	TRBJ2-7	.	CSAPTNYEQYF	TGCAGTGCCCCAACAAACTACGAGCAGTACTTC
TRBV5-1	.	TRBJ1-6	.	CASSLKSGDGNSPLHF	TGCGCCAGCAGCTTGAAATCGGGGGATGGGAATTCACCCCTCCACTTT
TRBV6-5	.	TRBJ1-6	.	CASSMRQSYNSPLHF	TGTGCCAGCTCCATGCGACAGAGCTATAATTCACCCCTCCACTTT
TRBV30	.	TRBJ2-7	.	CAWTNGGDYEQYF	TGTGCCTGGACTAATGGAGGAGACTACGAGCAGTACTTC
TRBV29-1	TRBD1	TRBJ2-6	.	CSVGGRGTGANVLTF	TGCAGCGTCGGAGGCAGGGGGACTGGGGCCAACGTCCTGACTTTC
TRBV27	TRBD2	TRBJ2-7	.	CARKVAGGTYEQYF	TGTGCCAGAAAAGTGGCGGGAGGAACCTACGAGCAGTACTTC
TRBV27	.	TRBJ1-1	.	CASSLGPEDTSEAFF	TGTGCCAGCAGTTTAGGGCCCGAAGACACTTCTGAAGCTTTCTTT
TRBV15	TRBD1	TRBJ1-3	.	CATSPQGRSGNTIYF	TGTGCCACCAGCCCACAGGGGCGCTCTGGAAACACCATATATTTT
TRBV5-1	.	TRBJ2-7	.	CASSKTGSGFHEQYF	TGCGCCAGCAGCAAAACAGGGAGTGGTTTCCACGAGCAGTACTTC
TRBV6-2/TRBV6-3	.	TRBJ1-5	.	CASSPSGSSNQPQHF	TGTGCCAGCAGTCCATCTGGGAGTAGCAATCAGCCCCAGCATTTT
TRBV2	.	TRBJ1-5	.	CASSQQGGNQPQHF	TGTGCCAGCAGTCAACAGGGAGGCAATCAGCCCCAGCATTTT
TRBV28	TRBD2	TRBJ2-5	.	CASSSTSGDQETQYF	TGTGCCAGCAGTTCGACTAGCGGAGACCAAGAGACCCAGTACTTC
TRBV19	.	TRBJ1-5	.	CASSAVQGRNQPQHF	TGTGCCAGTAGTGCCGTACAGGGTCGAAATCAGCCCCAGCATTTT
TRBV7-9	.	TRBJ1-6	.	CASSFDRNSPLHF	TGTGCCAGCAGCTTTGACAGAAATTCACCCCTCCACTTT
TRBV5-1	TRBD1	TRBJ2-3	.	CASSVAEAGGFTDTQYF	TGCGCCAGCAGCGTGGCGGAGGCAGGGGGTTTCACAGATACGCAGTATTTT
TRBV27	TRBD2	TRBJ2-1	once	CASSFRVAGLDEQFF	TGTGCCAGCAGTTTCCGAGTAGCGGGACTCGATGAGCAGTTCTTC
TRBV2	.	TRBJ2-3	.	CASSDISTDTQYF	TGTGCCAGCAGTGATATCTCCACAGATACGCAGTATTTT
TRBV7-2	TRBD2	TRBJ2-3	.	CASSLGLARTDTQYF	TGTGCCAGCAGCTTAGGACTAGCGCGGACAGATACGCAGTATTTT
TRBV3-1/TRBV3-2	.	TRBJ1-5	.	CASSQELQGHTPYQPQHF	TGTGCCAGCAGCCAAGAACTCCAGGGGCATACCCCCTATCAGCCCCAGCATTTT
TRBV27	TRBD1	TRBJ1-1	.	CASSRFGTVNTEAFF	TGTGCCAGCAGCCGATTCGGGACAGTGAACACTGAAGCTTTCTTT
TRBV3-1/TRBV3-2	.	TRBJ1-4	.	CASSQAGEGLFF	TGTGCCAGCAGCCAAGCCGGGGAAGGACTGTTTTTT
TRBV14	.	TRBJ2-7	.	CASSPGSIRYEQYF	TGTGCCAGCAGTCCCGGGAGCATAAGGTACGAGCAGTACTTC
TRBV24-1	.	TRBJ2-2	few	CATSDFLSTGELFF	TGTGCCACCAGTGATTTTCTTAGCACCGGGGAGCTGTTTTTT